This T cell receptor (beta chain) is from a study of blood T cell repertoires in COVID-19. Method: immunoSEQ multiplex PCR; TCRdb's copy keeps in-frame clones and lacks some. Here the sample spans approximately 230,000 clones, 70% to 90% being singletons. The sequencing sample was made of peripheral blood. The sequence derives from a man aged 25-45 years who had recovered from COVID-19.

CDR3 nucleotides: TGCGCCAGCAGCTTGAGCACAGGGGAGAATTCACCCCTCCACTTT. Protein sequence: CASSLSTGENSPLHF. The chain links TRBV5-1 to TRBJ1-6; 7 positions agree with TRBD1. The germline gives CDR1 SGHRS, CDR2 YFSETQ. This CDR3 has 15 amino acids. The junction had 5 bases not matched to a gene; V was cut back by 1 base and J by 7 bases.